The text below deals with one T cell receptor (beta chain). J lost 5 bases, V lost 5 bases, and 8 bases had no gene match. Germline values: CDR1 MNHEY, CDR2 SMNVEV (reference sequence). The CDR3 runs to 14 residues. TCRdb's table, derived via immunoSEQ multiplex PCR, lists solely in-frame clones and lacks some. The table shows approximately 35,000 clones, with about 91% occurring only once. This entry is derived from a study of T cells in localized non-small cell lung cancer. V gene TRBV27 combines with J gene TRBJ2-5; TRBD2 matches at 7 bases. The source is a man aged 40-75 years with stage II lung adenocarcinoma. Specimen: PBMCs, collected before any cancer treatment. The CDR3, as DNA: TGTGCCAGCAGTCCAAATCGGGGGGATGAGACCCAGTACTTC. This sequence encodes CASSPNRGDETQYF.